This TCR beta chain stems from a study of T-cell memory formation after mild COVID-19. The CDR3 runs to 14 residues. V gave up 3 bases and J gave up 7 bases; unmatched junction bases: 5. Germline V gives CDR1 MGHDK, CDR2 SYGVNS. This clonotype came up a few times. TCRdb reprocessed the 5' RACE reads with MiXCR, giving one entry per CDR3 protein. This sample carries approximately 490,000 distinct CDR3 sequences, 20% of them seen once, and the ten largest clones take about 12%. V gene TRBV25-1 combines with J gene TRBJ1-2; 10 positions agree with TRBD1. This sequence originates from an adult woman who had mild COVID-19 (a few samples of this study predate the infection). Cell type and time point are not known. The sample comprised PBMCs or a T cell subset sorted from them (not recorded which). The CDR3 sequence is CASSDQTGGAGYTF. In DNA form, the CDR3 reads TGTGCCAGCAGTGACCAGACAGGGGGCGCTGGCTACACCTTC.